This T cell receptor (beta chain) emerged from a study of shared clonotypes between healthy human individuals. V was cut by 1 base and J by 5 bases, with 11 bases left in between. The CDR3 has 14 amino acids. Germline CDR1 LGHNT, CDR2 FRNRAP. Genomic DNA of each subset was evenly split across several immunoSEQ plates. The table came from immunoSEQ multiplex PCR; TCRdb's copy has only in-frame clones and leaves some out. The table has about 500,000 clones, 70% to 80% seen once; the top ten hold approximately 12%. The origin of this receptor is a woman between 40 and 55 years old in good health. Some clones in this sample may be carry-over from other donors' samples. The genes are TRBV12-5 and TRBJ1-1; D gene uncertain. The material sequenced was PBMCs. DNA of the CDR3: TGTGCTAGTGGTTTGGGGGGAGTGAGGACTGAAGCTTTCTTT. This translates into CASGLGGVRTEAFF.